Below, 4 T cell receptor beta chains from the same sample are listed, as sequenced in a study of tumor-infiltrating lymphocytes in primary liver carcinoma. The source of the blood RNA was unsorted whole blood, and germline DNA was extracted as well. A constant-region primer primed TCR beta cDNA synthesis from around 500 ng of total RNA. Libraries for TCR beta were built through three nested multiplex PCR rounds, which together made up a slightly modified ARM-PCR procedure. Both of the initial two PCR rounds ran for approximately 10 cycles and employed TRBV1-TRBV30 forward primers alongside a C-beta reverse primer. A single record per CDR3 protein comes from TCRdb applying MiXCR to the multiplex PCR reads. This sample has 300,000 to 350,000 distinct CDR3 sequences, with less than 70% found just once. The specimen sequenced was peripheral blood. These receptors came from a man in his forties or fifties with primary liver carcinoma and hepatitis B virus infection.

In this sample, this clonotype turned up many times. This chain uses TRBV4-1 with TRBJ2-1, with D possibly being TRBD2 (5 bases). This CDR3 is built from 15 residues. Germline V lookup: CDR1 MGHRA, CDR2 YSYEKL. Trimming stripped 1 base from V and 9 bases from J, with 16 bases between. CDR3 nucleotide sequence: TGCGCCAGCAGCCAAGTAAAATTAACGGGGTTTGAGCAGTTCTTC. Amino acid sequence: CASSQVKLTGFEQFF.

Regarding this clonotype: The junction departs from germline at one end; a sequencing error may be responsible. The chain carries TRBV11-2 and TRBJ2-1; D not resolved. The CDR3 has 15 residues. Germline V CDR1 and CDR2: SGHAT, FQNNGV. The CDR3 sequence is CTSNLDRGRPGEQFF. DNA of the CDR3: TGTACCAGCAACTTAGATCGAGGTAGACCGGGTGAGCAGTTCTTC.

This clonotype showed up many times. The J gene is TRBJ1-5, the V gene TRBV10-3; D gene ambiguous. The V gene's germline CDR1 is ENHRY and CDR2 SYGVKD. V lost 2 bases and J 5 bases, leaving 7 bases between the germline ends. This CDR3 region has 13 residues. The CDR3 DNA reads TGTGCCATCAGTGAGGAGGACGATCAGCCCCAGCATTTT. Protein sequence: CAISEEDDQPQHF.

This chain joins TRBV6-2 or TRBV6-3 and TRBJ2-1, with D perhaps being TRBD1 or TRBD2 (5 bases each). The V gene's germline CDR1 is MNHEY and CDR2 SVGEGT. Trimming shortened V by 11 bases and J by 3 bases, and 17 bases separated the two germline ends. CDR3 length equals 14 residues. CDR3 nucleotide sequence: TGTGCCGGCTGGGACGGGGCTTTCTACAATGAGCAGTTCTTC. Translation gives CAGWDGAFYNEQFF.